This is a list of T cell receptor beta chains from one sample in a study of blood T cell repertoires in COVID-19. Libraries were prepared by immunoSEQ multiplex PCR; TCRdb keeps only in-frame clonotypes and omits some of them. The sample shows roughly 150,000 clones, approximately 80% of them seen only once. Sequencing input: PBMCs or T cells enriched from blood (not recorded which). These receptors originate from a woman aged 18-29 years who had been exposed to COVID-19. Both conserved end residues are part of each CDR3. A D gene is named only where the DNA matches it firmly. Expanded clones get a size class; other rows say once, few or many, or leave the size out.

CASTRGSYNEQFF | TGTGCCAGCACCAGAGGGTCCTACAATGAGCAGTTCTTC | TRBJ2-1 | NA | NA | TRBV2
CASSSDLAGQYEQYF | TGTGCCAGCAGCTCCGACCTAGCGGGACAGTACGAGCAGTACTTC | TRBJ2-7 | NA | TRBD2 | TRBV5-4
CASSPQGAADGYTF | TGTGCCAGCTCACCCCAGGGGGCGGCGGATGGCTACACCTTC | TRBJ1-2 | NA | TRBD1 | TRBV18
CASSPPGTGLATEAFF | TGTGCCAGCAGCCCCCCCGGGACAGGGTTGGCCACTGAAGCTTTCTTT | TRBJ1-1 | NA | TRBD1 | TRBV5-4
CAWGRTEYNEQFF | TGTGCCTGGGGCCGGACAGAGTACAATGAGCAGTTCTTC | TRBJ2-1 | NA | NA | TRBV30
CASSPLAGEITGELFF | TGCGCCAGCAGCCCCTTAGCGGGAGAGATCACCGGGGAGCTGTTTTTT | TRBJ2-2 | NA | TRBD2 | TRBV5-1
CATRGTSGSYNEQFF | TGTGCCACCAGAGGGACTAGCGGCTCCTACAATGAGCAGTTCTTC | TRBJ2-1 | NA | TRBD2 | TRBV19
CASSRGGNTEAFF | TGTGCCAGCTCACGCGGGGGGAACACTGAAGCTTTCTTT | TRBJ1-1 | NA | NA | TRBV18
CATSKTGTGSPYEQYF | TGTGCCACCAGTAAAACCGGGACAGGGTCCCCCTACGAGCAGTACTTC | TRBJ2-7 | NA | TRBD1 | TRBV24-1
CASRQGYYSNQPQHF | TGTGCCAGCAGGCAGGGCTATTATAGCAATCAGCCCCAGCATTTT | TRBJ1-5 | NA | NA | TRBV6-5
CASSILGGGPADTQYF | TGTGCCAGTAGTATACTCGGGGGAGGGCCAGCAGATACGCAGTATTTT | TRBJ2-3 | NA | TRBD2 | TRBV19
CASSTSLTYEQYF | TGTGCCAGCAGCACCTCGCTAACCTACGAGCAGTACTTC | TRBJ2-7 | NA | NA | TRBV3-1/TRBV3-2
CASSLATSGSVDEQYF | TGCGCCAGCAGCTTGGCTACTAGCGGGAGTGTAGACGAGCAGTACTTC | TRBJ2-7 | NA | TRBD2 | TRBV5-1
CASSQVLGQGATMDTEAFF | TGCGCCAGCAGCCAAGTCCTGGGACAGGGGGCGACGATGGACACTGAAGCTTTCTTT | TRBJ1-1 | NA | TRBD1 | TRBV4-1
CASSQEDFKETQYF | TGTGCCAGCAGCCAGGAGGACTTCAAAGAGACCCAGTACTTC | TRBJ2-5 | few | NA | TRBV4-2
CATSRGTDRYTEAFF | TGTGCCACCAGCAGAGGCACCGACAGGTACACTGAAGCTTTCTTT | TRBJ1-1 | once | NA | TRBV15
CSATTPTNTGELFF | TGCAGCGCTACAACCCCGACTAACACCGGGGAGCTGTTTTTT | TRBJ2-2 | NA | NA | TRBV29-1
CASTPTSGGAIYNEQFF | TGTGCCAGTACCCCAACTAGCGGGGGGGCGATCTACAATGAGCAGTTCTTC | TRBJ2-1 | NA | TRBD2 | TRBV19
CASLPLTGRNTEAFF | TGTGCCAGCCTACCCTTGACAGGAAGGAACACTGAAGCTTTCTTT | TRBJ1-1 | NA | NA | TRBV6-5
CASTFDRGEQYF | TGTGCCAGCACCTTTGACAGGGGCGAGCAGTACTTC | TRBJ2-7 | NA | TRBD1 | TRBV12-3/TRBV12-4
CSVDGLYRGDEQFF | TGCAGCGTTGACGGACTGTACAGGGGCGATGAGCAGTTCTTC | TRBJ2-1 | few | TRBD1 | TRBV29-1
CASSLVQGQETQYF | TGCGCCAGCAGCTTGGTGCAGGGCCAAGAGACCCAGTACTTC | TRBJ2-5 | NA | NA | TRBV5-1
CASSSRRDRNEKLFF | TGTGCCAGCAGCTCCCGCCGGGACAGGAATGAAAAACTGTTTTTT | TRBJ1-4 | NA | TRBD1 | TRBV5-8
CASSVQTYYTDTQYF | TGTGCCAGCAGCGTACAAACCTACTACACAGATACGCAGTATTTT | TRBJ2-3 | NA | NA | TRBV9
CASSDFGRGGDSPLHF | TGTGCCAGCAGTGACTTTGGGAGGGGAGGGGATTCACCCCTCCACTTT | TRBJ1-6 | few | NA | TRBV28
CASSQAGYGYTF | TGTGCCAGCAGTCAGGCAGGCTATGGCTACACCTTC | TRBJ1-2 | NA | NA | TRBV12-3/TRBV12-4
CASSLGGYGYTF | TGTGCCAGCAGTTTAGGAGGGTATGGCTACACCTTC | TRBJ1-2 | NA | NA | TRBV28
CASSQEWGAGELFF | TGTGCCAGCAGCCAAGAGTGGGGCGCCGGGGAGCTGTTTTTT | TRBJ2-2 | NA | NA | TRBV4-2
CASSQETGQGVSYEQYF | TGCGCCAGCAGCCAAGAGACTGGACAGGGGGTTTCCTACGAGCAGTACTTC | TRBJ2-7 | NA | TRBD1 | TRBV4-1
CASSSETYYEQYF | TGTGCCAGCAGTTCAGAGACTTACTACGAGCAGTACTTC | TRBJ2-7 | NA | NA | TRBV6-6
CASSFDSLIGWVF | TGCGCCAGCAGCTTTGACAGTTTAATCGGTTGGGTCTTC | TRBJ2-1 | NA | NA | TRBV5-1
CASRLPASGSWGTQYF | TGTGCCAGCAGACTTCCCGCTAGCGGGAGCTGGGGGACCCAGTACTTC | TRBJ2-5 | NA | TRBD2 | TRBV27
CASSPPGLAGARGFNEQFF | TGTGCCAGCAGTCCCCCGGGACTAGCGGGAGCCCGGGGGTTCAATGAGCAGTTCTTC | TRBJ2-1 | NA | TRBD2 | TRBV11-2
CASSANFGATEAFF | TGTGCCAGCAGCGCAAATTTTGGGGCCACTGAAGCTTTCTTT | TRBJ1-1 | NA | NA | TRBV9
CAWSPPRTGRTEAFF | TGTGCCTGGAGTCCACCCCGGACAGGGCGGACTGAAGCTTTCTTT | TRBJ1-1 | NA | TRBD1 | TRBV30
CASSVGGQGAWETQYF | TGTGCCAGCAGCGTAGGCGGACAGGGGGCCTGGGAGACCCAGTACTTC | TRBJ2-5 | NA | TRBD1 | TRBV9
CASSLQRFGRDYEQFF | TGTGCCAGCAGCTTACAAAGATTCGGGAGGGATTATGAGCAGTTCTTC | TRBJ2-1 | once | TRBD2 | TRBV14
CASSQELGLSTEAFF | TGTGCCAGCAGCCAAGAACTCGGGTTATCGACTGAAGCTTTCTTT | TRBJ1-1 | NA | NA | TRBV3-1/TRBV3-2
CASSKSGRAGIPVYSNQPQHF | TGTGCCAGCAGCAAATCGGGGAGGGCAGGGATCCCGGTTTATAGCAATCAGCCCCAGCATTTT | TRBJ1-5 | few | NA | TRBV21-1
CASSLFGGSETQYF | TGTGCCAGCAGTTTGTTTGGGGGGTCAGAGACCCAGTACTTC | TRBJ2-5 | NA | NA | TRBV27
CASSDTTKEETQYF | TGTGCCAGCAGTGATACGACTAAAGAAGAGACCCAGTACTTC | TRBJ2-5 | few | NA | TRBV25-1
CASRERSIRGYGYTF | TGTGCCAGCAGAGAGAGGTCGATAAGGGGCTATGGCTACACCTTC | TRBJ1-2 | NA | NA | TRBV2
CATSRDGSLGGYTIYF | TGTGCCACCAGCAGAGATGGATCGCTGGGGGGATACACCATATATTTT | TRBJ1-3 | once | NA | TRBV15
CASSQRQRGLVNYGYTF | TGTGCCAGCAGCCAAAGGCAACGAGGGTTGGTCAACTATGGCTACACCTTC | TRBJ1-2 | NA | NA | TRBV14
CASSYQDRSNQYF | TGTGCCAGCAGTTACCAGGACAGGTCTAACCAGTACTTC | TRBJ2-7 | NA | TRBD1 | TRBV6-2/TRBV6-3
CASSLPRVRDRSSYEQYF | TGTGCCAGCAGCCTCCCAAGAGTTCGGGACAGGAGCTCCTACGAGCAGTACTTC | TRBJ2-7 | many | TRBD1 | TRBV7-2
CASSQDALNGRGGYTF | TGTGCCAGCAGCCAAGATGCGCTGAACGGAAGGGGTGGCTACACCTTC | TRBJ1-2 | few | NA | TRBV3-1/TRBV3-2
CATQPLAGYNEQFF | TGTGCCACCCAACCACTAGCGGGGTACAATGAGCAGTTCTTC | TRBJ2-1 | NA | TRBD2 | TRBV19